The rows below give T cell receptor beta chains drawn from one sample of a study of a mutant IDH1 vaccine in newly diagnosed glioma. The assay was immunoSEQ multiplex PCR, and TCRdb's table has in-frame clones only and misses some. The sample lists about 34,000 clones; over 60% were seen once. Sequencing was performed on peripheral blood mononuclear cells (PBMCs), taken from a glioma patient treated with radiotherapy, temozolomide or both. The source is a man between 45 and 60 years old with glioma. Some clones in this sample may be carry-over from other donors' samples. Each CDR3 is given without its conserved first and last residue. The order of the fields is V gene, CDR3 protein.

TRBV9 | ASSVAGGPVEQF
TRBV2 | ASTGLRSDTQY
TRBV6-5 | ASTRGTGELF
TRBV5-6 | ASSYTYEQY
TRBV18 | ASSPGDGQPQH
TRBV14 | ASSQDRAGLGGNTIY
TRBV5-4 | ASSLAGSGNTIY
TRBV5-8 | ASSYQPGQGAKLF
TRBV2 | ASMGSGTEAF
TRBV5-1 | ASSLTAPSSYNEQF
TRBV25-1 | ASTWGLGEKLF
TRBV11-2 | ASSLVLYEQY
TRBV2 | ASSGSGAYNEQF
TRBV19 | ASSTRTGTVGNQPQH
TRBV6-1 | ASSARLAGEGGEQF
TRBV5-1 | ASSVRWSDEQF
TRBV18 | ASSPRDGSYNEQF
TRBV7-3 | ASSPGLAGGETQY
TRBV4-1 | ASSHIQRRGGDRGGTEAF
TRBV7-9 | ASSLDTNTGELF
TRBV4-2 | ASSLTSDQETQY
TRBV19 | ASSKGLAGRYEQY
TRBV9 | ASSPQTGQDTGELF
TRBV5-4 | ASSLGDRNTGELF
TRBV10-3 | AIRTGENTEAF
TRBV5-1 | ASSLSGTGNTIY
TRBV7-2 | ASSLATSGGVSSYEQY
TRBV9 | ASSVEARTTDTQY
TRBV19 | ASSPNRGGVGYTQY
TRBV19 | ASRDLQDNEQF
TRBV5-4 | ASSLQGGNTIY
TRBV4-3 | ASSQVEYYEQY
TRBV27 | ASSSQYQETQY
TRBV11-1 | ASSPGTSYNEQF
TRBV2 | ASSEGRGNSGNTIY
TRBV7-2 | ASSLVGHPRDSPLH
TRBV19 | ASSIGGTSGGYT
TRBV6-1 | ASGARGGADTQY
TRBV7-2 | ASTKQTGDYEQY
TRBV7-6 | ASSLDGANTGELF
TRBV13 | ATGRKWETQY
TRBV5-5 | ASSLVTDTQY
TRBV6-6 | ASSPEGRPNTEAF
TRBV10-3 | AISGQGDVGTIY
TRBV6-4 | ASSQRGESDTQY
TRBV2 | ASSRQGIGELF
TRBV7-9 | ASSGLAQGATEAF
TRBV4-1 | ASSPRGAGTEAF
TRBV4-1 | ASSQVGGDQPQH
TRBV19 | ASTRTSGAPYNEQF
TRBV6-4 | ASRRAGVIQETQY
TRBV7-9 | ASSPKSSGKDEQF